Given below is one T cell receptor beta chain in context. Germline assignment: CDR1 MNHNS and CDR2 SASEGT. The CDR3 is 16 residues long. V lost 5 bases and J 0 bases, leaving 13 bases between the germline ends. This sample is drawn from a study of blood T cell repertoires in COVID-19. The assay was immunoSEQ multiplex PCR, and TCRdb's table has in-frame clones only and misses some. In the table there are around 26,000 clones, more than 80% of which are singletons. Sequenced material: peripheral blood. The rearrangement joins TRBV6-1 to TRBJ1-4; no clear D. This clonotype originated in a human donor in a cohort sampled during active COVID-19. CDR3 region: CASSQGGPSTNEKLFF. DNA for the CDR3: TGTGCCAGCAGTCAAGGTGGGCCGTCAACTAATGAAAAACTGTTTTTT.